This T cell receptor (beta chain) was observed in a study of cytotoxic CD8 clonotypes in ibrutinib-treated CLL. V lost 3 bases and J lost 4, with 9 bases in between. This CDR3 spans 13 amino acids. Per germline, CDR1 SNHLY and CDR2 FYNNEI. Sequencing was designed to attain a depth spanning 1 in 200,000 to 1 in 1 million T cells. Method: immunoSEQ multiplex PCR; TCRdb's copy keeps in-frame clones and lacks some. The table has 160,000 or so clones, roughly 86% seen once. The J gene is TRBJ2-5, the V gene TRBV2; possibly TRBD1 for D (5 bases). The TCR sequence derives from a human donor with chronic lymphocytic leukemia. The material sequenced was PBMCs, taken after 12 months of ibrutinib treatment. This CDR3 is CASSDMQGETQYF. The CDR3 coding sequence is TGTGCCAGCAGTGATATGCAGGGAGAGACCCAGTACTTC.